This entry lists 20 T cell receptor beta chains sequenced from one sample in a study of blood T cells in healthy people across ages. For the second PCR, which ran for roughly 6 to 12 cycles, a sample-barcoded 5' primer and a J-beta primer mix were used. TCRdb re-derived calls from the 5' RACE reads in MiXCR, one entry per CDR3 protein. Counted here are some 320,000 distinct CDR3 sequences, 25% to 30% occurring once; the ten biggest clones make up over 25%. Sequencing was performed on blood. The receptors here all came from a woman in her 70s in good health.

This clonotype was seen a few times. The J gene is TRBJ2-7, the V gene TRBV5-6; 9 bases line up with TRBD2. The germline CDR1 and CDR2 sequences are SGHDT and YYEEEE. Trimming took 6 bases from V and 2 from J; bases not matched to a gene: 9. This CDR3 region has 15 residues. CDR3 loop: CASTSASGITYEQYF. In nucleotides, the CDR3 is TGTGCCAGCACCTCTGCTAGCGGGATAACCTACGAGCAGTACTTC.

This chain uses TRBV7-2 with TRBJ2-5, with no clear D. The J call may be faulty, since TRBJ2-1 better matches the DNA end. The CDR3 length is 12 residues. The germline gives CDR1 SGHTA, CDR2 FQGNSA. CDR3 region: CASSLGGRGQFF. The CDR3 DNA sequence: TGTGCCAGCAGCTTAGGAGGCAGAGGGCAGTTCTTC.

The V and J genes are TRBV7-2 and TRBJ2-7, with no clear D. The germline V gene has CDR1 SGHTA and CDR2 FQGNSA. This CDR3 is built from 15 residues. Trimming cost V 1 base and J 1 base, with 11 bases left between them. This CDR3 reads CASSLGGSSSYEQYF. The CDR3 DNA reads TGTGCCAGCAGCTTAGGCGGTAGCTCGTCCTACGAGCAGTACTTC.

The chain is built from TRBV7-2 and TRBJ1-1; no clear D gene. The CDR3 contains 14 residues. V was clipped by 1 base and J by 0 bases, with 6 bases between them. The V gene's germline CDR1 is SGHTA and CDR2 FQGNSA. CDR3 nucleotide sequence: TGTGCCAGCAGCTTAGGGGCTGTGAACACTGAAGCTTTCTTT. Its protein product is CASSLGAVNTEAFF.

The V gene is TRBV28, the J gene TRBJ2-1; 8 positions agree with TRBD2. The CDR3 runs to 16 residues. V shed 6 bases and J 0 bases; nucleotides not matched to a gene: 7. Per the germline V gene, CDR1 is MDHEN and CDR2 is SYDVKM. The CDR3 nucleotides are TGTGCCAGCAGCTCTATAGGGACTAGCTCCTACAATGAGCAGTTCTTC. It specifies CASSSIGTSSYNEQFF.

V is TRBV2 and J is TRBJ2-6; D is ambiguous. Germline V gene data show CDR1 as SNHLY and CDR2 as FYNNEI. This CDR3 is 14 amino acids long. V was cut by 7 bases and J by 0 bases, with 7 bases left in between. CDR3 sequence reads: CASTGNSGANVLTF. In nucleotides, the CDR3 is TGTGCCAGCACCGGCAACTCTGGGGCCAACGTCCTGACTTTC.

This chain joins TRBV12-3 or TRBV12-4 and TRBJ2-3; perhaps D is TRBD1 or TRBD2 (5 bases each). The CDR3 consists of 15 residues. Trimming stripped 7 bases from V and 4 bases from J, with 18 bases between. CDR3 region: CASTHSGGGADTQYF. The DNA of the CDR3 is TGTGCCAGCACTCACAGTGGGGGTGGAGCAGATACGCAGTATTTT.

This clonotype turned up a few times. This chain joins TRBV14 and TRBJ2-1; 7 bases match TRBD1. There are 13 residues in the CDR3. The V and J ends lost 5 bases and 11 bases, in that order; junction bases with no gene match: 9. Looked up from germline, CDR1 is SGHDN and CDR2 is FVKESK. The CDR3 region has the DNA TGTGCCAGCAGCTACGATTCAGGGGGAAAGCAGTTCTTC. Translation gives CASSYDSGGKQFF.

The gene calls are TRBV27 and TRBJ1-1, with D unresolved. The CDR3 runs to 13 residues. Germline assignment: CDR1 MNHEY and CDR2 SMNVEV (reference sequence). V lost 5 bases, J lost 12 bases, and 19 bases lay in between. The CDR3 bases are TGTGCCAGCAGTCCCCGGGCCCCGTGGCGGACTTTCTTT. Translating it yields CASSPRAPWRTFF.

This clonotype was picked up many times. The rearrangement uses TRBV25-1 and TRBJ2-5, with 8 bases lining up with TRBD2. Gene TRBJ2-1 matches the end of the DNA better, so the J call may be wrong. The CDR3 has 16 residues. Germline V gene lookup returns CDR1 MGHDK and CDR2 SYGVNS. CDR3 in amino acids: CASSDRGSGSYNEQFF. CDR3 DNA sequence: TGTGCCAGCAGTGACAGAGGGAGCGGGAGCTACAATGAGCAGTTCTTC.

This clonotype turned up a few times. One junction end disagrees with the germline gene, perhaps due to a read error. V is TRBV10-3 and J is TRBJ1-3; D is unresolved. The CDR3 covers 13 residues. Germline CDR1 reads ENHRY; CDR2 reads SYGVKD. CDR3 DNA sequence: TGTGCCACTACGAGAGACTCTGGAAACACTATATATTTT. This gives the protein CATTRDSGNTIYF.

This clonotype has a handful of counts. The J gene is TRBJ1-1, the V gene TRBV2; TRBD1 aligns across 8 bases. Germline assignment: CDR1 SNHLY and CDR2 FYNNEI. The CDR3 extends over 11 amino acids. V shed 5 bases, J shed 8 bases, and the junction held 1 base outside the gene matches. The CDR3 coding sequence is TGTGCCAGCAGTCGGGACAGGGAAGCTTTCTTT. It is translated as CASSRDREAFF.

The chain's CDR3 is CATSDTGTGDGELFF. The CDR3 DNA reads TGTGCCACCAGTGATACCGGGACAGGGGACGGGGAGCTGTTTTTT. The chain couples TRBV24-1 to TRBJ2-2; 10 bases are shared with TRBD1. J gave up 7 bases and V 3 bases, and 4 bases lay outside the gene matches. Per the germline V gene, CDR1 is KGHDR and CDR2 is SFDVKD. This CDR3 region has 15 residues.

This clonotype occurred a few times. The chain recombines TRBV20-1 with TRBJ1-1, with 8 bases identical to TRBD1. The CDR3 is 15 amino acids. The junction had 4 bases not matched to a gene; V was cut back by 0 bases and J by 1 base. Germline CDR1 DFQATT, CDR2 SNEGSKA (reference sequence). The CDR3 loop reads CSARDGQGANTEAFF. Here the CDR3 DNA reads TGCAGTGCTAGAGACGGGCAGGGGGCGAACACTGAAGCTTTCTTT.

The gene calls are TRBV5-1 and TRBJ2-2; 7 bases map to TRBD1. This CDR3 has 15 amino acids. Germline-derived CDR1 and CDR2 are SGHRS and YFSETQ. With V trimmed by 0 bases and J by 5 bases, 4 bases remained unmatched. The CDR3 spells CASSLETGITGELFF. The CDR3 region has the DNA TGCGCCAGCAGCTTGGAGACAGGGATAACCGGGGAGCTGTTTTTT.

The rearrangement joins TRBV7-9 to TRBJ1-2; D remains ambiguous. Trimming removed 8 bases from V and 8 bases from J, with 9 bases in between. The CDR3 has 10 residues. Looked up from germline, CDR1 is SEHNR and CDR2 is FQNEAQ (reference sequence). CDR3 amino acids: CASFEEGYTF. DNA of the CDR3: TGTGCCAGCTTCGAGGAGGGCTACACCTTC.

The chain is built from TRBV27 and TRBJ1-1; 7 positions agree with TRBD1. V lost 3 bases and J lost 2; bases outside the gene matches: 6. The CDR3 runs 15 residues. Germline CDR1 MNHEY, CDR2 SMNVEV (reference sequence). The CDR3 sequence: CASSFGTAVNTEAFF. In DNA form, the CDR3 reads TGTGCCAGCAGTTTTGGGACAGCCGTTAACACTGAAGCTTTCTTT.

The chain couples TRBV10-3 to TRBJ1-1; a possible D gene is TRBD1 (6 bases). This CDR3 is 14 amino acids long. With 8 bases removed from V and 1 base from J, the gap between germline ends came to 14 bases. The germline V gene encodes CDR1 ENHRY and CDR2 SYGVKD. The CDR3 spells CAIGEQGKNTEAFF. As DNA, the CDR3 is TGTGCCATCGGAGAACAGGGCAAGAACACTGAAGCTTTCTTT.

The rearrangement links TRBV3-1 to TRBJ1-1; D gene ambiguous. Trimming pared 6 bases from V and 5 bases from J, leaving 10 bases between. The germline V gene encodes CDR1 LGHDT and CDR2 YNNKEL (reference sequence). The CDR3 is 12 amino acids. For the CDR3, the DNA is TGTGCCAGCAGACACCCGGGGACTGAAGCTTTCTTT. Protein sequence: CASRHPGTEAFF.

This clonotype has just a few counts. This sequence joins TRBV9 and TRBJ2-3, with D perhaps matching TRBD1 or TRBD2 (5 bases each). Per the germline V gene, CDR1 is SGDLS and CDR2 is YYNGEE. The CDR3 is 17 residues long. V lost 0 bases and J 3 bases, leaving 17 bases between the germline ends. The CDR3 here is CASSVATGARGTDTQYF. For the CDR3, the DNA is TGTGCCAGCAGCGTAGCTACAGGAGCTCGCGGGACAGATACGCAGTATTTT.